Many counts were recorded for the clone carrying this T cell receptor beta chain. Antigen: not known. The data originate from a study of response to subunit inactivated influenza vaccine. TCRdb re-called the RT-PCR reads through MiXCR, storing one row per CDR3 protein. The sample comprises about 650,000 distinct CDR3 sequences, approximately 14% of which are singletons, and 7.6% rests with the top ten. Study findings and constraints: Authors suggested each seasonal influenza vaccination recruits few new T cells.

This TCR was sampled from a man aged 45-65 years who received an inactivated influenza vaccine. The sequenced sample was PBMCs from blood, obtained 14 to 15 days before vaccination.

CDR3: CATSRANRVYEQYF. The CDR3 nucleotides are TGTGCCACCAGCCGAGCCAACAGGGTCTACGAGCAGTACTTC. This sequence joins TRBV15 and TRBJ2-7; perhaps TRBD1 as D (6 bases). V was shortened by 5 bases and J by 3 bases, with 14 bases between the two germline ends. Germline V gene data show CDR1 as LNHNV and CDR2 as YYDKDF (reference sequence). The length of the CDR3 is 14 residues.